The subject of this entry is one T cell receptor (beta chain). The antigen remains undetermined. This sample was included in a study of identifying expanded T cells in peripheral blood. The study's findings and limits: Technical replicates showed around 1.2 changed clones; two weeks approximately 15; four weeks 19. Clone count variance between roughly 2-week samples rose with total template count.

Here immunoSEQ multiplex PCR was the method, and the copy in TCRdb shows in-frame clones only, minus some. Of tens of thousands of clones listed, around nine tenths were seen once; the top ten hold around a fifth. The CDR3 covers 14 residues. Trimming cost V 0 bases and J 9 bases, with 9 bases left between them. The germline V gene has CDR1 SGHTA and CDR2 FQGNSA. No infections or other immune events were documented during collection. The receptor's source is a person aged 18 to 75 in good health. The chain has TRBV7-2 and TRBJ1-6, with D possibly matching TRBD1 (6 bases). The sequencing sample was made of blood. The CDR3 region is CASSLAGGSSPLHF. CDR3 nucleotides: TGTGCCAGCAGCTTAGCTGGGGGCAGTTCACCCCTCCACTTT.